This is a list of T cell receptor beta chains from one sample in a study of CD8 T cells in ankylosing spondylitis. TCRdb re-derived calls from the 5' RACE reads in MiXCR, one entry per CDR3 protein. The data show a few hundred thousand distinct CDR3 sequences, roughly a quarter seen once. Sequencing was performed on blood, either unsorted or a sorted T cell fraction (not recorded which). These receptors were obtained from a male donor with ankylosing spondylitis or in good health (not recorded which). Each CDR3 is given with its conserved first and last residue. The order of the fields is J gene, V gene, clone size, D gene, CDR3 DNA, CDR3 protein. A D gene is named only where the DNA matches it firmly. Where a row states a size, it is once, few, many or the class of an expanded clone; other rows omit it.

j_gene: TRBJ2-1
v_gene: TRBV20-1
abundance: -
d_gene: -
CDR3nt: TGCAGTGCTAGACCTAGGGGCAGGTCCCCCTACAATGAGCAGTTCTTC
CDR3aa: CSARPRGRSPYNEQFF

j_gene: TRBJ2-2
v_gene: TRBV20-1
abundance: few
d_gene: -
CDR3nt: TGCAGTGCCCAGCAGCCTACGAACACCGGGGAGCTGTTTTTT
CDR3aa: CSAQQPTNTGELFF

j_gene: TRBJ1-5
v_gene: TRBV20-1
abundance: -
d_gene: -
CDR3nt: TGCAGTGCTAACAGCGGTGAGGCGGCCCAGCATTTT
CDR3aa: CSANSGEAAQHF

j_gene: TRBJ2-5
v_gene: TRBV20-1
abundance: -
d_gene: -
CDR3nt: TGCAGTGCTAGATCCTACAGGGATTCCCCTCGGGAGACCCAGTACTTC
CDR3aa: CSARSYRDSPRETQYF

j_gene: TRBJ2-3
v_gene: TRBV10-3
abundance: few
d_gene: -
CDR3nt: TGTGCCATCAGTGAGATTGCGGCGGCCAGCACAGATACGCAGTATTTT
CDR3aa: CAISEIAAASTDTQYF

j_gene: TRBJ2-2
v_gene: TRBV9
abundance: -
d_gene: TRBD1
CDR3nt: TGTGCCAGCAGCGTAGGGACAGGGGGCTACGGGGAGCTGTTTTTT
CDR3aa: CASSVGTGGYGELFF

j_gene: TRBJ1-2
v_gene: TRBV28
abundance: many
d_gene: -
CDR3nt: TGTGCCAGCAGTTTAGGGGGGACTTACTATGGCTACACCTTC
CDR3aa: CASSLGGTYYGYTF

j_gene: TRBJ2-7
v_gene: TRBV12-3/TRBV12-4
abundance: few
d_gene: TRBD2
CDR3nt: TGTGCCAGCAGCCCAGGACTAGTAGCCGAGCAGTACTTC
CDR3aa: CASSPGLVAEQYF

j_gene: TRBJ1-1
v_gene: TRBV12-3/TRBV12-4
abundance: -
d_gene: TRBD1
CDR3nt: TGTGCCAGCAGTTTTGAGGGGACAGGGCCCATGAACACTGAAGCTTTCTTT
CDR3aa: CASSFEGTGPMNTEAFF

j_gene: TRBJ2-3
v_gene: TRBV11-2
abundance: -
d_gene: TRBD1
CDR3nt: TGTGCCAGCAACCGGGACAGGGGCCCAGATACGCAGTATTTT
CDR3aa: CASNRDRGPDTQYF

j_gene: TRBJ2-1
v_gene: TRBV10-3
abundance: many
d_gene: -
CDR3nt: TGTGCCATCAGTTTGGATGGGGACAATGAGCAGTTCTTC
CDR3aa: CAISLDGDNEQFF

j_gene: TRBJ2-3
v_gene: TRBV29-1
abundance: once
d_gene: TRBD2
CDR3nt: TGCAGCGCGCAGCGGGGGGACATCACAGATACGCAGTATTTT
CDR3aa: CSAQRGDITDTQYF

j_gene: TRBJ1-6
v_gene: TRBV12-3/TRBV12-4
abundance: -
d_gene: TRBD1
CDR3nt: TGTGCCAGCAGTTTGACAGGGAGGAATTCACCCCTCCACTTT
CDR3aa: CASSLTGRNSPLHF

j_gene: TRBJ2-7
v_gene: TRBV10-3
abundance: few
d_gene: TRBD1
CDR3nt: TGTGCCATCAGTGAACCCGGGACAGGGGGCGTCGAGCAGTACTTC
CDR3aa: CAISEPGTGGVEQYF

j_gene: TRBJ2-5
v_gene: TRBV6-1
abundance: -
d_gene: -
CDR3nt: TGTGCCAGCAGTCCAAACGGGGTCGCAGTGGAGACCCAGTACTTC
CDR3aa: CASSPNGVAVETQYF

j_gene: TRBJ2-3
v_gene: TRBV29-1
abundance: -
d_gene: -
CDR3nt: TGCAGCGTTGTGAGTGGGGTGGGCACAGATACGCAGTATTTT
CDR3aa: CSVVSGVGTDTQYF

j_gene: TRBJ2-5
v_gene: TRBV20-1
abundance: -
d_gene: -
CDR3nt: TGCAGTGCTAGACTAACCGGCGAGACCCAGTACTTC
CDR3aa: CSARLTGETQYF

j_gene: TRBJ2-5
v_gene: TRBV5-5
abundance: -
d_gene: TRBD1
CDR3nt: TGTGCCAGCAGATCGACAGGGCGAGAGACCCAGTACTTC
CDR3aa: CASRSTGRETQYF

j_gene: TRBJ2-7
v_gene: TRBV20-1
abundance: many
d_gene: TRBD2
CDR3nt: TGCAGTGCTAGAGATTGGGGCGGGGGGTCGTCCTACGAGCAGTACTTC
CDR3aa: CSARDWGGGSSYEQYF

j_gene: TRBJ2-5
v_gene: TRBV12-3/TRBV12-4
abundance: few
d_gene: -
CDR3nt: TGTGCCAGCAGCCAACACAACCAAGAGACCCAGTACTTC
CDR3aa: CASSQHNQETQYF

j_gene: TRBJ2-7
v_gene: TRBV10-3
abundance: many
d_gene: -
CDR3nt: TGTGCCACGTCCGGACGCAGCCCTTCGCCCTTTGAGCAGTACTTC
CDR3aa: CATSGRSPSPFEQYF

j_gene: TRBJ1-2
v_gene: TRBV7-9
abundance: -
d_gene: TRBD1
CDR3nt: TGTGCCAGCAGCTTAGAGTGGGACAGGGATCACTATGGCTACACCTTC
CDR3aa: CASSLEWDRDHYGYTF

j_gene: TRBJ2-7
v_gene: TRBV18
abundance: -
d_gene: -
CDR3nt: TGTGCCAGCTCACCCCAGGGGAGTAGCTACGAGCAGTACTTC
CDR3aa: CASSPQGSSYEQYF

j_gene: TRBJ1-1
v_gene: TRBV29-1
abundance: many
d_gene: -
CDR3nt: TGCAGCGCCAGGAGGCAGGAGGTGACTGAAGCTTTCTTT
CDR3aa: CSARRQEVTEAFF

j_gene: TRBJ2-4
v_gene: TRBV7-2
abundance: once
d_gene: TRBD2
CDR3nt: TGTGCCAGCAGCTACCAAGCGGGGGAAGGGGCCAAAAACATTCAGTACTTC
CDR3aa: CASSYQAGEGAKNIQYF

j_gene: TRBJ2-1
v_gene: TRBV2
abundance: many
d_gene: -
CDR3nt: TGTGCCAGCAGTGAACAACTAGCATCGTTCGGTGAGCAGTTCTTC
CDR3aa: CASSEQLASFGEQFF

j_gene: TRBJ2-5
v_gene: TRBV6-2/TRBV6-3
abundance: -
d_gene: -
CDR3nt: TGTGCCAGCAGCACCGACCTGAACTGGGACCAAGAGACCCAGTACTTC
CDR3aa: CASSTDLNWDQETQYF